These 7 T cell receptor beta chains originate from one sample sequenced in a study of T-cell memory formation after mild COVID-19. TCRdb re-called the 5' RACE reads through MiXCR, storing one row per CDR3 protein. The sample has 55,000 to 75,000 distinct CDR3 sequences, 25% to 35% seen once. The sequenced sample was PBMCs or a T cell subset sorted from them (not recorded which). These receptors came from a man aged 18 to 30 who had mild COVID-19 (a few samples of this study predate the infection). Cell type and time point are not known.

The V call is TRBV2, the J call TRBJ2-5; TRBD1 agrees at 7 bases. V lost 5 bases and J lost 1; bases outside the gene matches: 10. The CDR3 runs to 16 residues. Germline lookup yields CDR1 SNHLY and CDR2 FYNNEI. CDR3: CASSRRGTARQETQYF. The CDR3 region has the DNA TGTGCCAGCAGTAGACGAGGGACAGCCCGCCAAGAGACCCAGTACTTC.

The chain carries TRBV13 and TRBJ2-7; weak D call: TRBD2 (5 bases). Germline V gene sequence: CDR1 PRHDT, CDR2 FYEKMQ (reference sequence). V was cut by 4 bases and J by 3 bases, with 16 bases left in between. This CDR3 contains 15 residues. CDR3 DNA: TGTGCCAGCAGCTCCGACGGACTCGTAAACTACGAGCAGTACTTC. Translating it yields CASSSDGLVNYEQYF.

In this sample, this clonotype turned up many times. CDR3 region: CASSYPELGTGVDTQYF. Here the CDR3 DNA reads TGTGCCAGCTCATATCCGGAGTTGGGGACAGGAGTCGATACGCAGTATTTT. This chain uses TRBV18 with TRBJ2-3, with 8 bases matching TRBD1. CDR1 is KGHSH and CDR2 is LQKENI in the germline V gene. Trimming removed 5 bases from V and 6 bases from J; junction bases left unmatched: 16. CDR3 length equals 17 residues.

This clonotype was seen a handful of times. The chain joins TRBV5-1 to TRBJ1-1, with a tentative D call TRBD1 (6 bases). The CDR3 is 13 amino acids. The V and J ends lost 5 bases and 6 bases respectively, with 14 bases between them. Germline loops: CDR1 SGHRS, CDR2 YFSETQ. CDR3 in amino acids: CASRVGGRPEAFF. In DNA form, the CDR3 reads TGCGCCAGCAGAGTGGGGGGCCGGCCTGAAGCTTTCTTT.

This clonotype was counted many times. The V and J genes are TRBV27 and TRBJ2-1; 9 bases agree with TRBD2. CDR3 length: 15 residues. Germline V gene data show CDR1 as MNHEY and CDR2 as SMNVEV (reference sequence). V lost 2 bases and J lost 4; bases outside the gene matches: 3. CDR3 in DNA: TGTGCCAGCAGTTTAATAGCGGGGGTATACAATGAGCAGTTCTTC. This sequence encodes CASSLIAGVYNEQFF.

The chain uses TRBV27 and TRBJ2-7; D might be TRBD1 or TRBD2, each matching 5 bases. With 5 bases removed from V and 3 bases from J, the gap between germline ends came to 14 bases. The CDR3 runs to 14 residues. Germline V gene sequence: CDR1 MNHEY, CDR2 SMNVEV (reference sequence). CDR3: CASSTGALFYEQYF. The CDR3 nucleotides are TGTGCCAGCAGTACCGGGGCGCTATTCTACGAGCAGTACTTC.

This CDR3 is CASSYTPLGGIQETQYF. The DNA for the CDR3 is TGTGCCAGCAGTTACACCCCACTCGGGGGGATCCAAGAGACCCAGTACTTC. The chain links TRBV6-5 to TRBJ2-5; 7 nucleotides agree with TRBD2. V was pared by 2 bases and J by 1 base, with 10 bases of the junction left unmatched. Germline V gene sequence: CDR1 MNHEY, CDR2 SVGAGI. CDR3 length: 17 residues.